What follows is one TCR beta chain and its context. Deletions cut 2 bases from V and 10 bases from J, with 17 bases between. CDR1 is MNHNS and CDR2 is SASEGT in the germline V gene. The CDR3 has 14 residues. The entry originates in a study of blood T cell repertoires in COVID-19. Study summary: Acute and convalescent COVID-19 samples came from the United States, Italy and Spain. Nucleic acid was either cDNA or gDNA, and it came from T cells, B-cell-depleted T cells, or PBMCs.

Repertoires were generated with immunoSEQ multiplex PCR, while TCRdb's copy carries only in-frame clones and drops some. This sample has 400,000 or so clones, with approximately 89% found just once. Seattle patient enrollment occurred during active infection, with longitudinal follow-up thereafter. The J gene is TRBJ1-1, the V gene TRBV6-1; weak D call: TRBD1 (5 bases). This clonotype was obtained from a woman aged 40 to 50 with COVID-19, enrolled during active disease. The sample consisted of peripheral blood. The CDR3 nucleotides are TGTGCCAGCAGTGAACAGGGCGTTGTTCGAAGAGCTTTCTTT. It encodes CASSEQGVVRRAFF.